These T cell receptor beta chains were read from a single sample in a study of blood T cell repertoires in COVID-19. Method: immunoSEQ multiplex PCR; TCRdb's copy keeps in-frame clones and lacks some. The sample shows some 300,000 clones, 75% to 90% of them seen only once. The sample comprised peripheral blood. The receptors originated from a woman aged 45-65 years with COVID-19, enrolled during active disease. The CDR3 runs from the conserved cysteine through the conserved F or W. D genes are given only for firm matches.

-	TRBV6-5	CASRRTRIEYGYTF
TRBD2	TRBV5-1	CASSLDGRVLDEQYF
-	TRBV18	CASSGSVAAGELFF
-	TRBV4-2	CASSQEGRAGRYGYTF
-	TRBV7-2	CASSLGGGANEQFF
-	TRBV7-9	CASSLGESGGNTIYF
-	TRBV2	CASSFINAREVSYGYTF
TRBD1	TRBV6-2/TRBV6-3	CASSYSRIKRQGARNIQYF
TRBD2	TRBV19	CASRVGAGGSYEQYF
TRBD1	TRBV19	CASSIVGQAAPDEQFF
TRBD2	TRBV5-1	CASSAGLAGSYEQYF
-	TRBV13	CASSLDRSSGNTIYF
TRBD2	TRBV5-4	CASSFPSGSARGSDTQYF
TRBD1	TRBV6-1	CASSHTGVSGYTF
TRBD2	TRBV6-4	CASSDSREGSGELFF
TRBD2	TRBV5-1	CASSLLREGETQYF
TRBD1	TRBV7-2	CASSFPGQSNTGELFF
-	TRBV2	CASSEKGRQPQHF
TRBD2	TRBV29-1	CSVGGTSGTNGELFF
-	TRBV2	CASKADSGWSYGYTF
TRBD1	TRBV5-1	CASSGTDNNYGYTF
-	TRBV6-5	CASRLGLRADTQYF
TRBD2	TRBV20-1	CSAPRGGTQYF
-	TRBV24-1	CATSDFSEQFF
-	TRBV5-8	CASSRGGGGAYEQYF
-	TRBV10-3	CAISEPFGEADTQYF
-	TRBV30	CAWSGRQSTDTQYF
-	TRBV6-5	CASSYVGGSGTGELFF
-	TRBV19	CASSPQFASYEQYF
-	TRBV5-8	CASSLTGKYGELFF
-	TRBV19	CASSAAGRIQETQYF
TRBD1	TRBV5-1	CASSPGGAGELFF
TRBD1	TRBV4-2	CASSQLTGAGANVLTF
TRBD2	TRBV9	CASSVEGAGADTQYF
TRBD2	TRBV30	CAWSSLQGLAGGKYF